This T cell receptor beta chain was found in a study of OX40 agonist ivuxolimab in advanced cancers. TCRdb's table, derived via immunoSEQ multiplex PCR, lists solely in-frame clones and lacks some. The top ten clones hold 0.6% to 0.8% of a sample with 45,000 to 65,000 clones, roughly four fifths of them seen once. This sample comprised CD4+ or CD8+ T cells sorted from blood, obtained in a trial of the OX40 agonist ivuxolimab. This clonotype originated in an adult with an advanced solid tumor such as melanoma, head and neck, liver or kidney cancer.

In nucleotides, the CDR3 is TGTGCCAGCAGCCCTCACGCGACCTGCGACTACGAGCAGTACTTC. The encoded protein is CASSPHATCDYEQYF. This chain links TRBV21-1 with TRBJ2-7. TRBV21-1 represents a pseudogene. The CDR3 length is 15 residues.